This T cell receptor (beta chain) was identified during a study of blood T cell repertoires in COVID-19. The wider study: Whether acute or convalescent, the COVID-19 samples came from the United States, Italy and Spain.

Original processing notes: It was from reference gene primer amplification that nucleated cell counts were estimated. Measured with immunoSEQ multiplex PCR; TCRdb has only the in-frame clones, and not every one. The V and J calls and the clone size are those of that table, but D and trimming were determined from the DNA. The sample carries roughly 81,000 clones, around 80% recorded once. The CDR3 spans 14 residues. V shed 6 bases and J 5 bases; nucleotides not matched to a gene: 5. CDR1 is MDHEN and CDR2 is SYDVKM in the germline V gene. The gene calls are TRBV28 and TRBJ2-5; 11 bases match TRBD1. Sequencing was done on a sample of peripheral blood. The origin of this receptor is a man in his fifties or sixties with acute or convalescent COVID-19. The CDR3 nucleotides are TGTGCCAGCAGATCCGGACAGGGGGCGGAGACCCAGTACTTC. Translating gives CASRSGQGAETQYF.